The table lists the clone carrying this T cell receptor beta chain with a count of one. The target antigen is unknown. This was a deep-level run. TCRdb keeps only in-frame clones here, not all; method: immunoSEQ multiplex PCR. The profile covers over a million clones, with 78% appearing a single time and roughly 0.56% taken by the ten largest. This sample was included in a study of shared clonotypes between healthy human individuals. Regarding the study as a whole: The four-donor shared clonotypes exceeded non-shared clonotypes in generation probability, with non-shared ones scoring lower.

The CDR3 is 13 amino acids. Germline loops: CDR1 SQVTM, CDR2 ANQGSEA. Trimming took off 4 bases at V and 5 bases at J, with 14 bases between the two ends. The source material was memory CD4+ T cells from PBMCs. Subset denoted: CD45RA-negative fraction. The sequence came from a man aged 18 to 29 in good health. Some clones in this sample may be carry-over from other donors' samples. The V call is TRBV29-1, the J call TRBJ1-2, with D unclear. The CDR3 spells CSVGEVGGYGYTF. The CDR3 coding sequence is TGCAGCGTTGGCGAAGTCGGAGGGTATGGCTACACCTTC.